This T cell receptor (beta chain) was retrieved from a study of blood T cell repertoires in COVID-19. Across the study: Sites in the United States, Italy and Spain provided acute and convalescent COVID-19 samples.

V lost 8 bases and J lost 3, with 10 bases in between. CDR3 length: 11 amino acids. Looked up from germline, CDR1 is DFQATT and CDR2 is SNEGSKA (reference sequence). The protocol was immunoSEQ multiplex PCR, while the TCRdb copy is restricted to in-frame clones and leaves out a portion. Here the sample spans under 250,000 clones, around 88% being singletons. The clonotype comes from a woman in her twenties or thirties with COVID-19, enrolled during active disease. The sequencing input was peripheral blood. The chain employs TRBV20-1 and TRBJ1-1, with D possibly TRBD1 on 5 matching bases. The CDR3, as DNA: TGCAGTCCTGACAGCTACACTGAAGCTTTCTTT. Protein: CSPDSYTEAFF.